This is a list of T cell receptor beta chains from one sample in a study of cytomegalovirus exposure and HLA in healthy donors. The assay was immunoSEQ multiplex PCR, and TCRdb's table has in-frame clones only and misses some. This table holds fewer than 250,000 clones, nearly 80% found once. Material for sequencing was PBMCs. These receptors originate from a male donor in good health and CMV-seronegative. CDR3s include the opening cysteine and the closing phenylalanine or tryptophan. D genes are given only for firm matches. Expanded clones get a size class; other rows say once, few or many, or leave the size out.

clone_size	j_call	d_call	v_call	cdr3_aa	cdr3_nt
.	TRBJ1-2	TRBD1	TRBV11-2	CASSLLGTGYGYTF	TGTGCCAGCAGCTTATTGGGGACAGGCTATGGCTACACCTTC
.	TRBJ1-5	.	TRBV5-6	CASSNGAGANQPQHF	TGTGCCAGCAGCAATGGGGCAGGGGCTAATCAGCCCCAGCATTTT
.	TRBJ2-7	TRBD1	TRBV2	CASSEKGQHYEQYF	TGTGCCAGCAGCGAGAAGGGACAGCACTACGAGCAGTACTTC
.	TRBJ2-3	.	TRBV9	CASTSTDTQYF	TGTGCCAGCACTAGCACAGATACGCAGTATTTT
.	TRBJ2-3	.	TRBV7-8	CASSLGAAPTSTDTQYF	TGTGCCAGCAGCTTAGGGGCCGCTCCAACTAGCACAGATACGCAGTATTTT
once	TRBJ1-1	.	TRBV18	CASSPSGDTMNTEAFF	TGTGCCAGCTCCCCCTCCGGGGACACCATGAACACTGAAGCTTTCTTT
.	TRBJ1-1	.	TRBV6-5	CASSYSQGNTEAFF	TGTGCCAGCAGTTACTCGCAGGGGAACACTGAAGCTTTCTTT
.	TRBJ1-2	TRBD1	TRBV5-1	CASSLALPGQGSEGYTF	TGCGCCAGCAGCTTGGCCCTCCCGGGACAGGGTTCGGAAGGCTACACCTTC
.	TRBJ2-7	TRBD1	TRBV7-2	CASAGGFLYEQYF	TGTGCCAGCGCAGGGGGTTTTCTCTACGAGCAGTACTTC
.	TRBJ1-2	TRBD1	TRBV13	CASNLPDRDYTF	TGTGCCAGCAACCTCCCGGACAGGGATTACACCTTC
.	TRBJ2-5	.	TRBV18	CASSLREQGKETQYF	TGTGCCAGCTCACTCCGGGAGCAGGGCAAAGAGACCCAGTACTTC
.	TRBJ2-6	.	TRBV27	CASSLVGAFFSGANVLTF	TGTGCCAGCAGTTTGGTAGGGGCCTTTTTCTCTGGGGCCAACGTCCTGACTTTC
.	TRBJ2-1	TRBD2	TRBV5-4	CASSLDAGGRLLNNEQFF	TGTGCCAGCAGCTTAGATGCGGGGGGCCGTCTTTTGAACAATGAGCAGTTCTTC
.	TRBJ1-1	.	TRBV7-9	CASSRRGGVEAFF	TGTGCCAGCAGCCGTCGGGGGGGTGTTGAAGCTTTCTTT
few	TRBJ2-3	TRBD1	TRBV27	CASNDRVEHTQYF	TGTGCCAGCAACGACAGGGTCGAACATACGCAGTATTTT
.	TRBJ2-7	.	TRBV29-1	CSVLQGIGEQYF	TGCAGCGTTTTGCAGGGTATCGGCGAGCAGTACTTC
.	TRBJ1-1	.	TRBV25-1	CASSGGGLDTEAFF	TGTGCCAGCAGTGGAGGAGGGTTGGACACTGAAGCTTTCTTT
.	TRBJ2-5	TRBD1	TRBV27	CASSPSTGSGETQYF	TGTGCCAGCAGTCCTTCGACAGGGTCAGGAGAGACCCAGTACTTC
.	TRBJ1-1	TRBD1	TRBV29-1	CSVAGGWTEAFF	TGCAGCGTTGCAGGGGGTTGGACTGAAGCTTTCTTT
.	TRBJ2-3	TRBD2	TRBV15	CATSRPSGGDTQYF	TGTGCCACCAGCAGACCTAGCGGGGGAGATACGCAGTATTTT
.	TRBJ2-6	TRBD2	TRBV4-2	CASSQAGGSSGANVLTF	TGTGCCAGCAGCCAAGCGGGGGGGTCATCTGGGGCCAACGTCCTGACTTTC
.	TRBJ2-3	TRBD2	TRBV4-2	CASSQVELAHGTQYF	TGTGCCAGCAGCCAAGTTGAACTAGCGCATGGGACGCAGTATTTT
.	TRBJ2-7	.	TRBV29-1	CSVEDATASYEQYF	TGCAGCGTTGAAGATGCGACAGCCTCCTACGAGCAGTACTTC
.	TRBJ2-5	.	TRBV5-1	CASSFSETQYF	TGCGCCAGCAGCTTCTCAGAGACCCAGTACTTC
few	TRBJ1-1	.	TRBV7-6	CASSFQSNTEAFF	TGTGCCAGCAGCTTCCAATCGAACACTGAAGCTTTCTTT
.	TRBJ2-5	TRBD1	TRBV11-2	CASSLGDRGQETQYF	TGTGCCAGCAGCTTAGGGGACAGGGGGCAAGAGACCCAGTACTTC
.	TRBJ1-1	TRBD1	TRBV2	CASMNYQQGMRTEAFF	TGTGCCAGCATGAACTACCAACAGGGGATGAGGACTGAAGCTTTCTTT
.	TRBJ2-1	TRBD2	TRBV10-3	CAISATSGAPPGEQFF	TGTGCCATCAGTGCCACTAGCGGGGCCCCCCCAGGTGAGCAGTTCTTC
.	TRBJ2-5	.	TRBV5-1	CASSLEGRETQYF	TGCGCCAGCAGCTTGGAAGGGAGGGAGACCCAGTACTTC
.	TRBJ1-6	TRBD1	TRBV2	CASSRDRYSPLHF	TGTGCCAGCTCTAGGGACAGGTATTCACCCCTCCACTTT
.	TRBJ1-2	.	TRBV6-1	CASSNPGQRGYTF	TGTGCCAGCAGTAACCCGGGACAACGGGGCTACACCTTC